The text below deals with one T cell receptor beta chain. Its matching antigen is unknown. The data originate from a study of T cell repertoires in cytomegalovirus infection. With V trimmed by 1 base and J by 4 bases, 5 bases remained unmatched. This CDR3 contains 15 residues. Germline lookup yields CDR1 MGHRA and CDR2 YSYEKL. General study results and limits: The ex vivo response was dominated by HLA-C-restricted CMV-specific TCR beta clonotypes.

TCRdb re-analysed the reads in MiXCR, keeping a single row per CDR3 protein. Among 370,000 or so distinct CDR3 sequences, about 34% were seen once, and the ten largest hold about 13%. The source material was cultured PBMCs, sampled from culture after CMV antigen stimulation. The chain joins TRBV4-1 to TRBJ2-3; 7 bases are shared with TRBD2. The receptor's source is a human donor in good health (CMV status not recorded). Some clones in this sample may be carry-over from other donors' samples. The CDR3 region is CASSQAAAGADTQYF. The CDR3 DNA reads TGCGCCAGCAGCCAAGCGGCGGCGGGAGCAGATACGCAGTATTTT.